This T cell receptor (beta chain) derives from a study of cytomegalovirus exposure and HLA in healthy donors. About the study: Sequencing of some 200 million T cells in an earlier analysis found 95 million to 120 million unique TCR beta sequences.

Trimming removed 1 base from V and 0 bases from J, with 12 bases in between. The CDR3 totals 15 residues. Germline CDR1 reads GTSNPN; CDR2 reads SVGIG (reference sequence). With regard to this clone: The antigen is not known.

Study outcomes and limitations: Of the V segments, some could not be distinguished, including TRBV6-2 and TRBV6-3, and were excluded. As confirmed in vitro, a few CMV-associated chains were specific for CMV antigens. Later, TCR association rates were found to vary by HLA locus, highest for DRB1 and lowest for HLA-C.

PCR amplification relied on 60 Vbeta primers (plus 13 Jbeta primers). The table came from immunoSEQ multiplex PCR; TCRdb's copy has only in-frame clones and leaves some out. This repertoire shows 130,000 to 150,000 clones, roughly 80% found once; its top ten account for about 3%. The chain has TRBV30 and TRBJ1-1; TRBD1 might be the D (5 bases). The origin of this receptor is a man aged 40-49 years in good health and CMV-seropositive. What was sequenced was PBMCs. This chain's CDR3 is CAWSDRGSLNTEAFF. The CDR3 DNA is TGTGCCTGGAGTGACCGGGGGAGTCTGAACACTGAAGCTTTCTTT.